Listed below are T cell receptor beta chains from one sample, sequenced in a study of Graves' ophthalmopathy and Graves' hyperthyroidism. TCRdb processed the multiplex PCR reads anew with MiXCR; each CDR3 protein has one entry. The data contain approximately 1.2 million distinct CDR3 sequences, about 40% of them seen just once; the ten biggest clones take up 11%. Sequenced sample: peripheral blood or thyroid tissue (not recorded which). These receptor sequences come from an adult man with Graves' hyperthyroidism. Both conserved end residues are part of each CDR3. Each record gives: CDR3 length, J gene, V gene, CDR3 protein.

>13|TRBJ2-5|TRBV7-2
CASAAGGLETQYF
>15|TRBJ1-5|TRBV7-8
CASSRSRGKSQPQHF
>15|TRBJ1-3|TRBV29-1
CSVGRDSISGNTIYF
>15|TRBJ2-7|TRBV7-2
CASSLARQGHYEQYF
>15|TRBJ2-2|TRBV10-3
CAIGGGRSLPGELFF
>17|TRBJ2-2|TRBV19
CASKWGEAGPNTGELFF
>17|TRBJ1-3|TRBV12-3/TRBV12-4
CASSFSEQFISGNTIYF
>13|TRBJ1-2|TRBV19
CASSIWGSGGYTF
>14|TRBJ1-1|TRBV20-1
CSARGQGGFTEAFF
>18|TRBJ1-5|TRBV24-1
CATSDGGQVSGSNQPQHF
>12|TRBJ1-1|TRBV29-1
CSVEALNTEAFF
>15|TRBJ2-3|TRBV29-1
CSVEGEVDSYNEQYF
>14|TRBJ2-7|TRBV20-1
CSAIPDRVDYEQYF
>10|TRBJ2-5|TRBV6-5
CASNFSPQYF
>16|TRBJ2-6|TRBV4-1
CASSQDGVAGANVLTF
>14|TRBJ1-5|TRBV7-2
CASSQPQGGQPQHF
>14|TRBJ2-7|TRBV7-2
CASSLIWVGYEQYF
>15|TRBJ2-6|TRBV7-3
CASSLWTPGANVLTF
>15|TRBJ2-7|TRBV7-3
CASSAAGGPSYEQYF
>14|TRBJ2-7|TRBV9
CASSVGTPAREQYF
>10|TRBJ2-2|TRBV20-1
CSAGGGELFF
>13|TRBJ2-7|TRBV6-5
CASSPSFPYEQYF
>19|TRBJ1-5|TRBV7-9
CASSLSAFGRASRSQPQHF
>14|TRBJ1-6|TRBV10-1
CASSPLGHNSPLHF
>12|TRBJ1-6|TRBV10-3
CAIQGSNSPLHF
>16|TRBJ2-5|TRBV13
CASSWRLAGGEETQYF
>13|TRBJ2-7|TRBV9
CASSEEQGNEQYF
>16|TRBJ2-7|TRBV4-3
CASSLFRDRGPYEQYF
>16|TRBJ2-2|TRBV10-2
CASSESDRETTGELFF
>17|TRBJ2-6|TRBV6-1
CASGTDRANSGANVLTF
>16|TRBJ2-5|TRBV7-9
CASSFPRRRMDETQYF